This T cell receptor beta chain originates from a study of blood T cells in healthy people across ages. Trimming at V came to 2 bases and at J to 2 bases, leaving 4 bases not matched to a gene. CDR1 and CDR2 (germline): DFQATT, SNEGSKA (reference sequence). CDR3 length: 14 residues. Sample-barcoded 5' priming and a J-beta primer mix drove a second PCR of roughly 7 to 11 cycles. TCRdb re-called the 5' RACE reads with MiXCR, one entry per CDR3 protein. The table records some 1.4 million distinct CDR3 sequences, 42% of them present only once. The TCR comes from a woman aged 18-29 years in good health. The chain employs TRBV20-1 and TRBJ1-1; 8 bases match TRBD1. Sequenced material: blood. The DNA for the CDR3 is TGCAGTGCTAGATACAGGGGGGGAAACACTGAAGCTTTCTTT. Residues: CSARYRGGNTEAFF.